The clone carrying this TCR beta chain appeared a few times. The antigen remains undetermined. This CDR3 has 16 residues. In germline, CDR1 is SNHLY, CDR2 FYNNEI. Trimming stripped 1 base from V and 3 bases from J, with 13 bases between. These data come from a study of T-cell memory formation after mild COVID-19. Background on the study: Largely donor-specific sequence clusters came from a couple of donors.

One entry per CDR3 protein results from TCRdb running MiXCR on the 5' RACE reads. Of 450,000 or so distinct CDR3 sequences in the sample, 20% were seen once. Study-wide results and limits: The SARS-CoV-2 specificity of second-wave clones reaching peak at day 37 remained unverified. Whereas later expanders leaned CD4+, clones contracting day 15 to 85 showed a balanced CD4/CD8 makeup. CD4+ contracting clones were mainly CM and EM; CD8+ ones, EMRA.

V and J are TRBV2 and TRBJ1-5, with D uncertain. The receptor was derived from an adult woman who had mild COVID-19 (a few samples of this study predate the infection). Cell type and time point are not known. Sequenced sample: PBMCs or a T cell subset sorted from them (not recorded which). The CDR3: CASSEVPRRLNQPQHF. The CDR3 DNA follows: TGTGCCAGCAGTGAAGTCCCAAGGCGGCTCAATCAGCCCCAGCATTTT.